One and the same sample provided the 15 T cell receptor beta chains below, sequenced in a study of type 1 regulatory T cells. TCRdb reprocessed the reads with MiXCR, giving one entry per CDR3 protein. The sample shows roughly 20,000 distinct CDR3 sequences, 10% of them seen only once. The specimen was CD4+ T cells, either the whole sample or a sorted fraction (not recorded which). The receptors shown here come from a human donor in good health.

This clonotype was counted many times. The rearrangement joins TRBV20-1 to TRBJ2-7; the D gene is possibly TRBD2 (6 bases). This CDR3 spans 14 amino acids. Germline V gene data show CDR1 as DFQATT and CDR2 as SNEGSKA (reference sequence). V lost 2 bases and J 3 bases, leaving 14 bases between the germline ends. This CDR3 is CSARSPGLDYEQYF. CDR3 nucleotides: TGCAGTGCTAGATCTCCGGGACTCGACTACGAGCAGTACTTC.

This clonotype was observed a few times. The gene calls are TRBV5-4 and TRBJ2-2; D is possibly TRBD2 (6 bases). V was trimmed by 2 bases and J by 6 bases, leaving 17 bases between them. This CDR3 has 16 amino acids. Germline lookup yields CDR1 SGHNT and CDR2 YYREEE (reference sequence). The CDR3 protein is CASSFGVAVGAGELFF. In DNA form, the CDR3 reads TGTGCCAGCAGCTTTGGAGTAGCGGTGGGGGCCGGGGAGCTGTTTTTT.

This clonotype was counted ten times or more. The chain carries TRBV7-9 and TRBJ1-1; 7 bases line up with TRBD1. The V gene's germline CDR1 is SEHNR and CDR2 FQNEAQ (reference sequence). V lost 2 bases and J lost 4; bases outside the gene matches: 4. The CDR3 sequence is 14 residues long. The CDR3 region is CASSLSGGITEAFF. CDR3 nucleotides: TGTGCCAGCAGCTTATCAGGGGGGATCACTGAAGCTTTCTTT.

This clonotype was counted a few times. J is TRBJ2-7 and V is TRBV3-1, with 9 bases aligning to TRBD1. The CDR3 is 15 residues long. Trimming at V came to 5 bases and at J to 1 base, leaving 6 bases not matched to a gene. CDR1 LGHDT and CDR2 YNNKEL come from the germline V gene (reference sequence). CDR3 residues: CASSSSDRGSYEQYF. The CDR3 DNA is TGTGCCAGCAGCTCCTCTGACAGGGGGTCCTACGAGCAGTACTTC.

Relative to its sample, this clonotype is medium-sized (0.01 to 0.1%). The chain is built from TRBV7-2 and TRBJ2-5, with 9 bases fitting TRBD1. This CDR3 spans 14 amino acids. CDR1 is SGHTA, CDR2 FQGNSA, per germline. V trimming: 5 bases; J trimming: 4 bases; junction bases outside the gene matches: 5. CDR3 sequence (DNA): TGTGCCAGCAGCAGCGGACAGGGGAGAGAGACCCAGTACTTC. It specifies CASSSGQGRETQYF.

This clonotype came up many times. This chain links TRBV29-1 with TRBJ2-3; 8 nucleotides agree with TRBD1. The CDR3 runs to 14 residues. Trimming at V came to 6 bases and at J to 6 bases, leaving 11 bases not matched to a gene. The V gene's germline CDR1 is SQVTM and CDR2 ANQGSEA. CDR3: CSVPLGQVSDTQYF. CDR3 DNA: TGCAGCGTGCCGCTGGGACAGGTTTCGGATACGCAGTATTTT.

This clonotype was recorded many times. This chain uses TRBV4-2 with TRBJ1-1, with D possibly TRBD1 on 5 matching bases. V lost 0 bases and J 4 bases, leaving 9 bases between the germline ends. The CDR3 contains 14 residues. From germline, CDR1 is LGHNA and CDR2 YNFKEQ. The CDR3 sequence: CASSQDPGATEAFF. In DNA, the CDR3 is TGTGCCAGCAGCCAAGACCCTGGGGCCACTGAAGCTTTCTTT.

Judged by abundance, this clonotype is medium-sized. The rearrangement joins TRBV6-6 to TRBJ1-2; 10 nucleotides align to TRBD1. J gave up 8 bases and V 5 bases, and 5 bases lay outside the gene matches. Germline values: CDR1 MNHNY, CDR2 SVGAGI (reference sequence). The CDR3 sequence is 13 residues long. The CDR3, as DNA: TGTGCCAGCAGTCCGGGACAGGGGCTCGGCTACACCTTC. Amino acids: CASSPGQGLGYTF.

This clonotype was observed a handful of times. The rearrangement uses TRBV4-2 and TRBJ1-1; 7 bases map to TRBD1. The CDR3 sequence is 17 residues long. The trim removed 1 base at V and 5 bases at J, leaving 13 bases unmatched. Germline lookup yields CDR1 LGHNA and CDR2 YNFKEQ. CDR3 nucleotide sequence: TGTGCCAGCAGCCAAGGGGCAGGGGGAGGTCGATGGACTGAAGCTTTCTTT. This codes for CASSQGAGGGRWTEAFF.

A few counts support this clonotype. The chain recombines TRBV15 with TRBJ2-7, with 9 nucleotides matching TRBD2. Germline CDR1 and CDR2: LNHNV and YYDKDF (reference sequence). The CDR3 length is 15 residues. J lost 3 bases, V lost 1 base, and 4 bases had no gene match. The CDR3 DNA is TGTGCCACCAGCAGAGGTCAACTAGCGGGCTACGAGCAGTACTTC. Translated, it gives CATSRGQLAGYEQYF.

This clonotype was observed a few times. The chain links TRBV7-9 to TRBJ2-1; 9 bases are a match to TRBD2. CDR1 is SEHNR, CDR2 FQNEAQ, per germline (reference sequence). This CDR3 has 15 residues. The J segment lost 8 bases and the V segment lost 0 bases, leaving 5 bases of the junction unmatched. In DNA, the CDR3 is TGTGCCAGCAGCTTAGCGCAGGCGGGAGGGCATGAGCAGTTCTTC. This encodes CASSLAQAGGHEQFF. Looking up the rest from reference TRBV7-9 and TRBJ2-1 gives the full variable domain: DTGVSQNPRHKITKRGQNVTFRCDPISEHNRLYWYRQTLGQGPEFLTYFQNEAQLEKSRLLSDRFSAERPKGSFSTLEIQRTEQGDSAMYLCASSLAQAGGHEQFFGPGTRLTVL.

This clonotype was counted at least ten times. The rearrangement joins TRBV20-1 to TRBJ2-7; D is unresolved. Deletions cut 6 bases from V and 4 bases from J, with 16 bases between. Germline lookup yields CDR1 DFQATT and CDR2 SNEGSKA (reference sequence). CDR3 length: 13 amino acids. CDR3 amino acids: CSATGPLSYEQYF. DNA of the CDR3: TGCAGTGCCACCGGACCCTTGTCTTACGAGCAGTACTTC.

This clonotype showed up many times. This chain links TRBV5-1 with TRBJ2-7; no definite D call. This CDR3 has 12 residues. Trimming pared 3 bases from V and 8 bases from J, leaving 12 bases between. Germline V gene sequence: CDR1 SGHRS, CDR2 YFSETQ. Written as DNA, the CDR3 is TGCGCCAGCAGCTCAGACCGGCGGCAGCAGTACTTC. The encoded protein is CASSSDRRQQYF.

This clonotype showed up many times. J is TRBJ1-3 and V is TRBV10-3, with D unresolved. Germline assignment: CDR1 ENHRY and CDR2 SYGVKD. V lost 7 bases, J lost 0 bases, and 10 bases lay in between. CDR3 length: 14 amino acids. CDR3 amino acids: CAINQTSSGNTIYF. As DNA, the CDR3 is TGTGCCATCAACCAGACCAGCTCTGGAAACACCATATATTTT.

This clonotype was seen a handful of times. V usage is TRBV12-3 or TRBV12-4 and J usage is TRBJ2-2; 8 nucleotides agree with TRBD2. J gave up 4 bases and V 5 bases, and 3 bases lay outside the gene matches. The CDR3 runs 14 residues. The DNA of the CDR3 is TGTGCCAGCAGTGCCAGCGGGAGCACCGGGGAGCTGTTTTTT. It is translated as CASSASGSTGELFF.